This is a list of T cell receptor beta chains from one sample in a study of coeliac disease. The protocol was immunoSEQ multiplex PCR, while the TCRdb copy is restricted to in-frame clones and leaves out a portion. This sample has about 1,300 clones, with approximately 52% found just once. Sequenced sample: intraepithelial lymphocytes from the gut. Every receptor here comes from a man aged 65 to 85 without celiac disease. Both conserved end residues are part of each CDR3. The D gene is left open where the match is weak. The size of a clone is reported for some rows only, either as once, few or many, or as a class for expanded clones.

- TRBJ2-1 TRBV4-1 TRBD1 TGCGCCAGCAGCGGGACAGGGGGCAATGAGCAGTTCTTC CASSGTGGNEQFF
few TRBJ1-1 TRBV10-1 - TGCGCCAGCAGTGAGTCCAGTATCACTGAAGCTTTCTTT CASSESSITEAFF
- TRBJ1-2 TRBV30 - TGTGCCTGGAATACCAGGTGTTATAGAAAGACCTATGGCTACACCTTC CAWNTRCYRKTYGYTF
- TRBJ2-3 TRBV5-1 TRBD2 TGCGCCAGCAGCTTGTTCGCTAGCGGGGGTGGCACAGATACGCAGTATTTT CASSLFASGGGTDTQYF
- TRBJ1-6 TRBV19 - TGTGCCAGTAGAGCTCCGGATAATTCACCCCTCCACTTT CASRAPDNSPLHF
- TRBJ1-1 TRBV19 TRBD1 TGTGCCAGTACGGACAGGTACACTGAGGCTTTCTTT CASTDRYTEAFF
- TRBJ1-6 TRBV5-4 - TGTGTCAGCGGGGCGGGAACAAATTCACCCCTCCACTTT CVSGAGTNSPLHF
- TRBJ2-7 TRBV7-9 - TGTGCCAGCAGCCAGAGTATGGAGTTCGGCTACGAGCAGTACTTC CASSQSMEFGYEQYF
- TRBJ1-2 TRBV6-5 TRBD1 TGTGCCAGCAGGAAGCTGGGACAGGGCTATGGCTACACCTTC CASRKLGQGYGYTF
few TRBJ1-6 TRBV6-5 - TGTGCCAGCAGTTACTCCGGGACAAATAATTCACCCCTCCACTTT CASSYSGTNNSPLHF
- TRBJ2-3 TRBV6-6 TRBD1 TGTGCCAGCAGCTCCGGGACAGGGCAAGATACGCAGTATTTT CASSSGTGQDTQYF
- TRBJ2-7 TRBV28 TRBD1 TGTGCCAGCAGTGGGGAGGACAGGGGGCATTACGAGCAGTACTTC CASSGEDRGHYEQYF
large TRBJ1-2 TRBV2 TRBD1 TGTGCCAGCAGGGGAGGAGGACAGGGGTATGGCTACACCTTC CASRGGGQGYGYTF
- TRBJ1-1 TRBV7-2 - TGTGCCAGTAAGGAGACAGGCGTAAACACTGAAGCCTTCTTT CASKETGVNTEAFF
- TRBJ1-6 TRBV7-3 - TGTGCCAGCAGCTTACAGGGGCCGGATTCACCCCTCCACTTT CASSLQGPDSPLHF
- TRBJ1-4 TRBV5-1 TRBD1 TGCGCCAGCAGCGAACAGGGGGCAACTAATGAAAAACTGTTTTTT CASSEQGATNEKLFF
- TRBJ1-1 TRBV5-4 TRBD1 TGTGCCAGCAGCTTGCAGGGGGCGGCCAGAGCTGAAGCTTTCTTT CASSLQGAARAEAFF
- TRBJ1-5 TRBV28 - TGTGCCAGCAGTTCCCCGGGCAGGGGAAATCAGCCCCAGCATTTT CASSSPGRGNQPQHF
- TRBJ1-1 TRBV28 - TGTGCCAGCAGCCCCCCCTTAGGCCAGGGGATGCACACTGAAGCTTTCTTT CASSPPLGQGMHTEAFF
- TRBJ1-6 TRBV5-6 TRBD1 TGTGCCAGCAGCTTGGTAACGGACAGGGGCTCACCCCTCCACTTT CASSLVTDRGSPLHF
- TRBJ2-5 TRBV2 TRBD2 TGTGCCAGCAGTGTGGCTAGCGGCCAAGAGACCCAGTACTTC CASSVASGQETQYF
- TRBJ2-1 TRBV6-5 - TGTGCCAGCAGTTACTCGATTGGCGGGTACTACAATGAGCAGTTCTTC CASSYSIGGYYNEQFF
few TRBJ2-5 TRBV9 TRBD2 TGTGCCAGCAGCTTCGGGACTAGCGGGGGAGGGGGAGAGACCCAGTACTTC CASSFGTSGGGGETQYF
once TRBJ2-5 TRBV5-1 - TGCGCCAGCAGCTTGGTAGCTAGTCTGGAGGAGACCCAGTACTTC CASSLVASLEETQYF
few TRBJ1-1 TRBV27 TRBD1 TGTGCCAGTTCGACAGGGGTAGTCGCTGAAGCTTTCTTT CASSTGVVAEAFF
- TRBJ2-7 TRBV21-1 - TGTGCCAGCAGCGATAAACTACACGTGTTAGACGAGCAGTACTTC CASSDKLHVLDEQYF